Below, 29 T cell receptor beta chains from the same sample are listed, as sequenced in a study of human T cells and chemical hapten exposure. TCRdb passed the RACE reads through MiXCR, listing each CDR3 protein once. The sample has over 50,000 distinct CDR3 sequences, 9.6% seen once. Sample time point: pre-sensitization, week 0. Treatment in this sample: therapeutic diphenylcyclopropenone sensitization with weekly scalp DPC. From whole blood left unfractionated, total RNA was extracted. The sequences come from whole blood, collected in connection with sensitization to the hapten diphenylcyclopropenone (DPC). The source of these receptors is a woman aged 25 to 39 with alopecia areata. Some clones in this sample may be carry-over from other donors' samples.

This clonotype has only a few counts. The V call is TRBV30, the J call TRBJ1-5; D is possibly TRBD1 (6 bases). CDR3 length: 14 amino acids. Germline-derived CDR1 and CDR2 are GTSNPN and SVGIG (reference sequence). Trimming cost V 1 base and J 6 bases, with 13 bases left between them. Written as DNA, the CDR3 is TGTGCCTGGAGTGGGCAGGGGTCGGGTCAGCCCCAGCATTTT. It specifies CAWSGQGSGQPQHF.

This clonotype occurred many times. The genes are TRBV5-1 and TRBJ2-2; D perhaps matches TRBD1 (6 bases). In germline, CDR1 is SGHRS, CDR2 YFSETQ. CDR3 size: 15 residues. V lost 1 base and J lost 5, with 12 bases in between. The DNA for the CDR3 is TGCGCCAGCAGCTTGTCCGGGACAAGTACCGGGGAGCTGTTTTTT. Protein: CASSLSGTSTGELFF. Full variable domain (remainder filled in from reference TRBV5-1 and TRBJ2-2): KAGVTQTPRYLIKTRGQQVTLSCSPISGHRSVSWYQQTPGQGLQFLFEYFSETQRNKGNFPGRFSGRQFSNSRSEMNVSTLELGDSALYLCASSLSGTSTGELFFGEGSRLTVL.

This clonotype was seen repeatedly, ten times or more. The chain combines TRBV12-3 or TRBV12-4 with TRBJ1-4; D not resolved. The CDR3 extends over 14 amino acids. V dropped 4 bases and J dropped 3 bases, with 9 bases sitting between them. Here the CDR3 DNA reads TGTGCCAGCAGTTGGGCTATTGCTAATGAAAAACTGTTTTTT. This encodes CASSWAIANEKLFF.

The table lists this clonotype with a few counts. The V and J genes are TRBV6-5 and TRBJ2-7; maybe TRBD1 (6 bases). The germline V gene has CDR1 MNHEY and CDR2 SVGAGI. The CDR3 totals 16 residues. Trimming stripped 3 bases from V and 5 bases from J, with 20 bases between. In DNA form, the CDR3 reads TGTGCCAGCAGTTATACCGGGACAAGAGCCTTTAACGAGCAGTACTTC. Translating gives CASSYTGTRAFNEQYF.

This clonotype turned up a few times. V gene TRBV2 combines with J gene TRBJ2-5, with unresolved D. The germline gives CDR1 SNHLY, CDR2 FYNNEI. The CDR3 is 12 residues long. The ends were cut back, 10 bases at V and 5 bases at J, with 14 bases in the middle. The CDR3 protein is CATSFGAETQYF. The CDR3 DNA follows: TGTGCCACGTCGTTCGGCGCGGAGACCCAGTACTTC.

The chain employs TRBV12-3 or TRBV12-4 and TRBJ1-6; D is possibly TRBD1 (5 bases). The CDR3 extends over 19 amino acids. Trimming cost V 4 bases and J 0 bases, with 19 bases left between them. CDR3 DNA: TGTGCCAGCAGTTCGATATACCCAGGGCGGAGCTCCTATAATTCACCCCTCCACTTT. As protein: CASSSIYPGRSSYNSPLHF.

This chain links TRBV12-3 or TRBV12-4 with TRBJ2-7; TRBD2 agrees at 7 bases. The length of the CDR3 is 13 residues. The V and J ends lost 6 bases and 3 bases, in that order; junction bases with no gene match: 5. CDR3 nucleotide sequence: TGTGCCAGCAGAGATGGCGGGAGCTACGAGCAGTACTTC. Protein: CASRDGGSYEQYF.

V gene TRBV12-3 or TRBV12-4 combines with J gene TRBJ2-2, with 9 positions matching TRBD1. This CDR3 has 17 residues. The ends lost 5 bases at V and 4 bases at J; junction bases unmatched: 11. Here the CDR3 DNA reads TGTGCCAGCAGTCCCACAGGGGGCGTCGATGGCACCGGGGAGCTGTTTTTT. It yields the protein CASSPTGGVDGTGELFF.

V is TRBV30 and J is TRBJ2-3; 9 bases match TRBD2. The CDR3 runs to 16 residues. Germline V CDR1 and CDR2: GTSNPN, SVGIG (reference sequence). The junction had 14 bases not matched to a gene; V was cut back by 3 bases and J by 7 bases. The CDR3 DNA follows: TGTGCCTGGAGGCCCTGGGGCGGGGGGGCCGCCCATACGCAGTATTTT. It translates to CAWRPWGGGAAHTQYF.

In its sample, this clonotype was seen a few times. The chain employs TRBV7-9 and TRBJ1-5, with TRBD1 as a possible D gene (5 bases). The germline V gene encodes CDR1 SEHNR and CDR2 FQNEAQ (reference sequence). The CDR3 sequence is 15 residues long. V shed 3 bases and J shed 1 base, with 10 bases lying between them. CDR3 in DNA: TGTGCCAGCAGCTTTAGTCAGGGAAGCAATCAGCCCCAGCATTTT. It is translated as CASSFSQGSNQPQHF.

The table lists this clonotype with many counts. The rearrangement links TRBV3-1 to TRBJ1-2, with D unresolved. Germline-derived CDR1 and CDR2 are LGHDT and YNNKEL (reference sequence). With 4 bases removed from V and 2 bases from J, the gap between germline ends came to 17 bases. The CDR3 is 16 residues long. CDR3 amino acids: CASSPLWTVRNYGYTF. CDR3 sequence (DNA): TGTGCCAGCAGCCCTCTTTGGACGGTCAGAAACTATGGCTACACCTTC.

V usage is TRBV5-1 and J usage is TRBJ2-3, with D possibly TRBD1 on 5 matching bases. CDR1 SGHRS and CDR2 YFSETQ come from the germline V gene. CDR3 length equals 14 residues. Trimming removed 4 bases at V and 4 bases at J, with 13 bases between. CDR3 coding DNA: TGCGCCAGCAGCCCGGAGACAGCCCCAGATACGCAGTATTTT. Residues: CASSPETAPDTQYF.

This clonotype has more than one count but fewer than ten. The J gene is TRBJ2-3, the V gene TRBV20-1, with TRBD2 matching over 7 bases. The CDR3 is made up of 15 amino acids. The J segment lost 5 bases and the V segment lost 6 bases, leaving 14 bases of the junction unmatched. Germline CDR1 and CDR2: DFQATT and SNEGSKA (reference sequence). The CDR3 loop reads CSATKEVAGIDTQYF. For the CDR3, the DNA is TGCAGTGCCACTAAGGAGGTAGCGGGTATAGATACGCAGTATTTT.

This clonotype has only a few counts. This sequence joins TRBV20-1 and TRBJ1-1; tentatively, D is TRBD1 (5 bases). This CDR3 region has 13 residues. V shed 1 base and J shed 0 bases, with 6 bases lying between them. From germline, CDR1 is DFQATT and CDR2 SNEGSKA (reference sequence). In nucleotides, the CDR3 is TGCAGTGCTAGAGGGACAATGAACACTGAAGCTTTCTTT. Its protein is CSARGTMNTEAFF.

This clonotype appeared a few times. The J gene is TRBJ1-1, the V gene TRBV7-3; D call uncertain. In germline, CDR1 is SGHTA, CDR2 FQGTGA. The CDR3 extends over 13 amino acids. Trimming stripped 5 bases from V and 0 bases from J, with 7 bases between. The CDR3 nucleotides read TGTGCCAGCAGCATTGACCTGAACACTGAAGCTTTCTTT. This sequence encodes CASSIDLNTEAFF.

This chain uses TRBV2 with TRBJ1-2; 7 bases are a match to TRBD1. Germline CDR1 and CDR2: SNHLY and FYNNEI. This CDR3 has 13 residues. With 6 bases clipped from V and 5 bases from J, the junction kept 6 bases outside the gene matches. CDR3 sequence reads: CASSRGQEYGYTF. DNA of the CDR3: TGTGCCAGCAGCCGCGGACAGGAGTATGGCTACACCTTC.

J is TRBJ2-7 and V is TRBV12-3 or TRBV12-4; the D gene is possibly TRBD1 (6 bases). This CDR3 is 14 amino acids long. V lost 5 bases and J 2 bases, leaving 13 bases between the germline ends. The CDR3 DNA sequence: TGTGCCAGCAGTCTGACAGGCCCGACCTACGAGCAGTACTTC. Amino acid sequence: CASSLTGPTYEQYF.

This clonotype was seen many times. CDR3 nucleotide sequence: TGCAGTGCTAGAGATCCTAGTGTAGGGGGTAATAGCAATCAGCCCCAGCATTTT. Translating gives CSARDPSVGGNSNQPQHF. The V and J genes are TRBV20-1 and TRBJ1-5; tentative D call: TRBD1 (6 bases). Germline V lookup: CDR1 DFQATT, CDR2 SNEGSKA (reference sequence). The CDR3 is 18 amino acids. V lost 0 bases and J lost 0, with 18 bases in between.

There are a few counts of this clonotype. The genes are TRBV29-1 and TRBJ1-5; TRBD1 might be the D (5 bases). V lost 7 bases to trimming and J lost 4 bases, with 14 bases between them. Germline assignment: CDR1 SQVTM and CDR2 ANQGSEA. CDR3 size: 13 residues. The CDR3, as DNA: TGCAGCGCAAGGGACGGATGGAATCAGCCCCAGCATTTT. As protein: CSARDGWNQPQHF.

This chain uses TRBV12-3 or TRBV12-4 with TRBJ2-2; 12 bases are shared with TRBD1. Unmatched junction bases numbered 7, after V lost 5 bases and J lost 6 bases. The CDR3 sequence is 16 residues long. CDR3 in DNA: TGTGCCAGCAGTGTGGGGACAGGGGGCGGTTCCGGGGAGCTGTTTTTT. Translated, it gives CASSVGTGGGSGELFF.

The V gene is TRBV6-6, the J gene TRBJ1-5, with D uncertain. This CDR3 spans 14 amino acids. Germline V CDR1 and CDR2: MNHNY, SVGAGI (reference sequence). Trimming stripped 2 bases from V and 2 bases from J, with 7 bases between. This chain's CDR3 is CASSYDGGNQPQHF. The CDR3 DNA reads as TGTGCCAGCAGTTACGACGGAGGCAATCAGCCCCAGCATTTT.

There are many counts of this clonotype. V is TRBV12-3 or TRBV12-4 and J is TRBJ2-3; unclear D gene. CDR3 length: 17 amino acids. V was clipped by 6 bases and J by 0 bases, with 19 bases between them. The CDR3 is CASSFTVLVSSTDTQYF. CDR3 coding DNA: TGTGCCAGCAGCTTTACTGTCCTAGTGAGTAGCACAGATACGCAGTATTTT.

V gene TRBV18 combines with J gene TRBJ2-1; D possibly corresponds to TRBD2 (5 bases). Germline values: CDR1 KGHSH, CDR2 LQKENI. This CDR3 contains 16 residues. Between the trimmed V and J ends, which lost 2 bases and 0 bases, there was a span of 11 bases. The CDR3 DNA sequence: TGTGCCAGCTCACCATCCGGGGAGAGCTCCTACAATGAGCAGTTCTTC. Translating it yields CASSPSGESSYNEQFF.

This clonotype was seen many times. The gene calls are TRBV2 and TRBJ1-2; D possibly corresponds to TRBD1 (6 bases). Germline loops: CDR1 SNHLY, CDR2 FYNNEI. This CDR3 spans 13 amino acids. V lost 7 bases to trimming and J lost 6 bases, with 15 bases between them. As DNA, the CDR3 is TGTGCCAGCAAAAAGGGACAAGGCCATGGCTACACCTTC. Protein: CASKKGQGHGYTF.

This clonotype was recorded at least ten times. V gene TRBV6-6 combines with J gene TRBJ2-7, with D possibly being TRBD1 or TRBD2 (5 bases each). This CDR3 contains 15 residues. The germline gives CDR1 MNHNY, CDR2 SVGAGI (reference sequence). V shed 2 bases and J shed 2 bases, with 13 bases lying between them. The CDR3 sequence: CASSYGTEKPYEQYF. The CDR3 DNA follows: TGTGCCAGCAGTTACGGGACGGAGAAACCCTACGAGCAGTACTTC.

The gene calls are TRBV18 and TRBJ1-4, with D hard to call. The CDR3 has 15 residues. In germline, CDR1 is KGHSH, CDR2 LQKENI. Trimming stripped 6 bases from V and 1 base from J, with 12 bases between. CDR3 nucleotide sequence: TGTGCCAGCTCCAAACAAGGAGGAACTAATGAAAAACTGTTTTTT. Translated: CASSKQGGTNEKLFF.

A few counts support this clonotype. The J gene is TRBJ2-3, the V gene TRBV20-1; 7 nucleotides align to TRBD1. Germline V gene data show CDR1 as DFQATT and CDR2 as SNEGSKA (reference sequence). V gave up 4 bases and J gave up 4 bases; unmatched junction bases: 5. The CDR3 has 13 amino acids. CDR3 amino acids: CSANEGAADTQYF. The CDR3 DNA reads TGCAGTGCTAACGAGGGGGCCGCAGATACGCAGTATTTT.

V is TRBV7-9 and J is TRBJ2-7; the D is unclear. Trimming took off 6 bases at V and 5 bases at J, with 14 bases between the two ends. This CDR3 region has 13 residues. In germline, CDR1 is SEHNR, CDR2 FQNEAQ (reference sequence). The CDR3 DNA reads TGTGCCAGCAGTAAGGGCACGGAGAACGAGCAGTACTTC. It encodes CASSKGTENEQYF.

This clonotype occurred a few times. V is TRBV4-3 and J is TRBJ2-3; 9 bases are shared with TRBD2. V trimming: 2 bases; J trimming: 1 base; junction bases outside the gene matches: 10. In germline, CDR1 is LGHNA, CDR2 YSLEER. This CDR3 region has 18 residues. Written as DNA, the CDR3 is TGCGCCAGCAGCCAACTAGGGGGATTAGCGGGGGGCACAGATACGCAGTATTTT. Amino acids: CASSQLGGLAGGTDTQYF.